This T cell receptor (beta chain) was obtained from a study of CD8 T cells in ankylosing spondylitis (TCRdb year 2017). Broadly, across the study: To find TCR variants linked to disease, the study profiled T cell receptor beta repertoires in ankylosing spondylitis patients and healthy donors. The full study cohort was made up of roughly 25 ankylosing spondylitis patients and some 100 healthy donors. Peripheral blood was sampled, and synovial fluid was additionally collected from ankylosing spondylitis patients. Findings and caveats that apply to the study as a whole: Some motif variants had previously been reported in the synovial fluid and blood of reactive arthritis patients, which suggests shared mechanisms of disease initiation. A TCR beta motif of fewer than 10 highly homologous amino acid variants appeared characteristic of blood from ankylosing spondylitis patients. In peripheral blood, the disease-linked clones were found at relatively low frequencies and had a CD8+ phenotype. Significant enrichment of the disease-linked clones was reported in matched synovial fluid samples from ankylosing spondylitis patients.

Trimming removed 1 base from V and 5 bases from J, leaving 15 bases between the germline ends. As encoded in the germline V gene (reference sequence), CDR1 is SEHNR while CDR2 is FQNEAQ. Taken from cysteine to phenylalanine, the CDR3 has 15 residues. Of the read, only the CDR3 DNA is kept; its 45 bases are in frame from base 1. Reads for this sample came from an Illumina HiSeq 2500. TCR beta libraries were prepared by quantitative 5'-RACE with molecular barcodes. From the authors' description of their analysis: A new computational method, built on a probabilistic model of VDJ rearrangement, was used to identify disease-linked TCR variants. TCRdb reworked the public reads: Q25 trimming with fastp, MiXCR clone assembly, productive beta chains retained. Every distinct CDR3 protein forms one entry, paired with its most common genes and DNA. TCRdb's processing, not the authors' own work, is the source of the V and J calls. This sample comprises some 840,000 distinct CDR3 sequences, 10% to 15% of them detected only once. The ten biggest clones cover roughly 0.51% of the sample.

There are a few counts of this clonotype. Its antigen is currently not known. The input lacks base qualities; no much larger clone sits a single base away. This clonotype was obtained from a male donor with ankylosing spondylitis. This chain is built from TRBV7-9 and TRBJ2-7, with the D gene possibly TRBD1 or TRBD2, each one fitting 5 bases. Sequencing input: blood, either unsorted or a sorted T cell fraction (not recorded which). Read as DNA, the sequence is TGTGCCAGCAGCTTAGTTGGGGGAATTTCGGACGAGCAGTACTTC. It translates as CASSLVGGISDEQYF.